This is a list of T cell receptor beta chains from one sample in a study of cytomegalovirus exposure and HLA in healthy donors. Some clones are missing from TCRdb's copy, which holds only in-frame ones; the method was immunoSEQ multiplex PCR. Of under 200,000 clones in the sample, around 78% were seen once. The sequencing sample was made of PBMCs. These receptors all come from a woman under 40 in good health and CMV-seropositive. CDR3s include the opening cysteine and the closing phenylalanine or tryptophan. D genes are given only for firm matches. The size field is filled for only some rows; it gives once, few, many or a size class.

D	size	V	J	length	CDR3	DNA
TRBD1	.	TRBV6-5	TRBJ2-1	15	CASNSQGASYNEQFF	TGTGCCAGCAATTCACAGGGGGCGTCCTACAATGAGCAGTTCTTC
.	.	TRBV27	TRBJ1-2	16	CASSPSAGVLNYGYTF	TGTGCCAGCAGTCCGTCGGCAGGGGTCCTTAACTATGGCTACACCTTC
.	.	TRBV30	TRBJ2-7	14	CAWSVGGSSYEQYF	TGTGCCTGGAGTGTAGGCGGTTCATCCTACGAGCAGTACTTC
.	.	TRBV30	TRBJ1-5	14	CAWSGQGANQPQHF	TGTGCCTGGAGTGGCCAGGGCGCTAATCAGCCCCAGCATTTT
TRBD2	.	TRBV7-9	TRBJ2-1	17	CASSLALASGGLFEQFF	TGTGCCAGCAGCTTAGCGTTGGCTAGCGGGGGGTTATTTGAGCAGTTCTTC
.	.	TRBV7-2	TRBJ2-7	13	CASSSAILYEQYF	TGTGCCAGCAGCTCTGCTATCCTCTACGAGCAGTACTTC
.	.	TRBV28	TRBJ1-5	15	CASSFSGASNQPQHF	TGTGCCAGCAGTTTCTCAGGGGCGAGCAATCAGCCCCAGCATTTT
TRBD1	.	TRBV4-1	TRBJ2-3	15	CASSQKLQGMGTQYF	TGCGCCAGCAGCCAAAAACTACAGGGGATGGGAACGCAGTATTTT
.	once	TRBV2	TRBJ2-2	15	CASSETRPNTGELFF	TGTGCCAGCAGTGAAACGCGGCCGAACACCGGGGAGCTGTTTTTT
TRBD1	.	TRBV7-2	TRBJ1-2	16	CASSLDGTGLPYGYTF	TGTGCCAGCAGCTTAGATGGGACAGGTTTACCCTATGGCTACACCTTC
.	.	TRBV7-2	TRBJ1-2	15	CASSPGWGGNYGYTF	TGTGCCAGCAGCCCCGGTTGGGGCGGAAACTATGGCTACACCTTC
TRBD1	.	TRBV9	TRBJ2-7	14	CASSFRDRGYEQYF	TGTGCCAGCAGCTTCCGGGACAGGGGCTACGAGCAGTACTTC
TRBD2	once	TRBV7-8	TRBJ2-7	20	CASSPRGRGQTSGPSYEQYF	TGTGCCAGCAGCCCGCGGGGGCGTGGACAAACTAGCGGGCCCTCCTACGAGCAGTACTTC
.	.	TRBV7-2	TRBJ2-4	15	CASSVMRQPGGIQYF	TGTGCCAGCAGCGTGATGAGACAGCCCGGCGGCATTCAGTACTTC
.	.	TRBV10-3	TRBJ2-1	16	CAISESFDTNYNEQFF	TGTGCCATCAGTGAGTCTTTTGACACCAACTACAATGAGCAGTTCTTC
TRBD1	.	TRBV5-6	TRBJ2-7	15	CASSLGTGVDWGQYF	TGTGCCAGCAGCTTGGGGACAGGGGTCGATTGGGGGCAGTACTTC
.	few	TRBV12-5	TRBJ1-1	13	CASGLAFNTEAFF	TGTGCTAGTGGTTTGGCTTTTAACACTGAAGCTTTCTTT